A single sample is the source of the 12 T cell receptor beta chains below, sequenced in a study of shared clonotypes between healthy human individuals. Assay used: immunoSEQ multiplex PCR; TCRdb lists only in-frame clones, some missing. The sample includes approximately 1.5 million clones, nearly 99% of them seen just once. Material for sequencing was naive CD4+ T cells sorted from blood. Regarding subset: CD45RA+ positively selected. These receptors were collected from a man aged 25-40 years in good health.

Worth noting for this clone: Other DNA sequences in the same sample also yield this CDR3. The chain recombines TRBV19 with TRBJ2-3; TRBD2 might be the D (6 bases). The ends were cut back, 8 bases at V and 0 bases at J, with 12 bases in the middle. CDR1 and CDR2 (germline): LNHDA, SQIVND (reference sequence). This CDR3 contains 14 residues. The CDR3 sequence: CASSVGTSTDTQYF. The CDR3 DNA reads TGTGCCAGTTCGGTCGGGACTAGCACAGATACGCAGTATTTT. Looking up the rest from reference TRBV19 and TRBJ2-3 gives the full variable domain: DGGITQSPKYLFRKEGQNVTLSCEQNLNHDAMYWYRQDPGQGLRLIYYSQIVNDFQKGDIAEGYSVSREKKESFPLTVTSAQKNPTAFYLCASSVGTSTDTQYFGPGTRLTVL.

V usage is TRBV9 and J usage is TRBJ2-1; 9 bases match TRBD2. CDR1 SGDLS and CDR2 YYNGEE come from the germline V gene. V shed 0 bases, J shed 3 bases, and the junction held 4 bases outside the gene matches. CDR3 length equals 16 residues. The CDR3 loop is CASSVVSGRLYNEQFF. For the CDR3, the DNA is TGTGCCAGCAGCGTAGTTAGCGGGAGACTCTACAATGAGCAGTTCTTC.

V is TRBV7-2 and J is TRBJ1-2; D remains ambiguous. Germline V gene data show CDR1 as SGHTA and CDR2 as FQGNSA. The CDR3 spans 13 residues. The V end lost 3 bases, the J end lost 6 bases, and 11 bases lay between the germline ends. CDR3 DNA sequence: TGTGCCAGCAGCTTTTGGAGGGAAAATGGCTACACCTTC. This codes for CASSFWRENGYTF.

CDR3 sequence: CASSLTPGELFF. The CDR3 DNA follows: TGTGCCAGCAGCTTAACTCCCGGGGAGCTGTTTTTT. The chain joins TRBV7-3 to TRBJ2-2; D call uncertain. Germline V gene data show CDR1 as SGHTA and CDR2 as FQGTGA. The CDR3 contains 12 residues. The V gene lost 0 bases and the J gene lost 6 bases, with 2 bases spanning the gap.

This chain links TRBV7-9 with TRBJ2-1, with D possibly matching TRBD2 (5 bases). CDR1 and CDR2 (germline): SEHNR, FQNEAQ (reference sequence). Between the trimmed V and J ends, which lost 3 bases and 8 bases, there was a span of 11 bases. CDR3 length: 13 amino acids. CDR3 nucleotides: TGTGCCAGCAGCTTTCCGGGAAATGATGAGCAGTTCTTC. Translating gives CASSFPGNDEQFF.

The CDR3 sequence: CASRGQELYEQYF. DNA for the CDR3: TGTGCCAGCAGGGGGCAGGAGCTCTACGAGCAGTACTTC. This sequence joins TRBV27 and TRBJ2-7, with a possible D match to TRBD1 (5 bases). Between the trimmed V and J ends, which lost 6 bases and 3 bases, there was a span of 12 bases. Germline V lookup: CDR1 MNHEY, CDR2 SMNVEV (reference sequence). The CDR3 loop spans 13 amino acids.

The rearrangement uses TRBV19 and TRBJ2-7; weak D call: TRBD2 (6 bases). The V gene lost 5 bases and the J gene lost 3 bases, with 17 bases spanning the gap. Germline V gene lookup returns CDR1 LNHDA and CDR2 SQIVND (reference sequence). This CDR3 comprises 15 residues. CDR3 in amino acids: CASSGGTDLGYEQYF. Written as DNA, the CDR3 is TGTGCCAGTAGTGGGGGGACGGACCTCGGCTACGAGCAGTACTTC.

This rearrangement joins TRBV7-9 to TRBJ2-3; D gene unclear. Germline V CDR1 and CDR2: SEHNR, FQNEAQ (reference sequence). Trimming shortened V by 3 bases and J by 0 bases, and 4 bases separated the two germline ends. CDR3 length: 13 residues. This CDR3 reads CASSFFSTDTQYF. DNA of the CDR3: TGTGCCAGCAGCTTCTTTAGCACAGATACGCAGTATTTT.

This clone has just one count. The chain links TRBV6-5 to TRBJ2-7; either TRBD1 or TRBD2 may supply D (6 bases each). The V end was cut by 10 bases, the J end by 4 bases, with 11 bases between. The germline V gene encodes CDR1 MNHEY and CDR2 SVGAGI. The CDR3 extends over 11 amino acids. The DNA of the CDR3 is TGTGCCACCAAAGGGGGGTACGAGCAGTACTTC. Translated, it gives CATKGGYEQYF.

The chain employs TRBV6-5 and TRBJ2-7; 7 positions match TRBD2. Germline assignment: CDR1 MNHEY and CDR2 SVGAGI. The J segment lost 0 bases and the V segment lost 1 base, leaving 3 bases of the junction unmatched. The CDR3 is 15 amino acids. CDR3 amino acids: CASSYLRGSSYEQYF. The CDR3 DNA sequence: TGTGCCAGCAGTTACTTGCGCGGGAGCTCCTACGAGCAGTACTTC.

This clone was seen only once. The chain is built from TRBV5-1 and TRBJ2-3, with D possibly TRBD1 on 5 matching bases. Deletions cut 0 bases from V and 2 bases from J, with 19 bases between. The CDR3 runs to 18 residues. Germline CDR1 SGHRS, CDR2 YFSETQ. CDR3 amino acids: CASSLATEWQGTTDTQYF. CDR3 nucleotide sequence: TGCGCCAGCAGCTTGGCCACCGAGTGGCAGGGCACCACAGATACGCAGTATTTT.

This chain connects TRBV11-2 to TRBJ2-7; D unclear. The CDR3 runs 14 residues. Trimming left V 3 bases short and J 0 bases short, with 9 bases between. Germline V CDR1 and CDR2: SGHAT, FQNNGV. CDR3 loop: CASSFHVDSYEQYF. For the CDR3, the DNA is TGTGCCAGCAGCTTCCACGTAGACTCCTACGAGCAGTACTTC.